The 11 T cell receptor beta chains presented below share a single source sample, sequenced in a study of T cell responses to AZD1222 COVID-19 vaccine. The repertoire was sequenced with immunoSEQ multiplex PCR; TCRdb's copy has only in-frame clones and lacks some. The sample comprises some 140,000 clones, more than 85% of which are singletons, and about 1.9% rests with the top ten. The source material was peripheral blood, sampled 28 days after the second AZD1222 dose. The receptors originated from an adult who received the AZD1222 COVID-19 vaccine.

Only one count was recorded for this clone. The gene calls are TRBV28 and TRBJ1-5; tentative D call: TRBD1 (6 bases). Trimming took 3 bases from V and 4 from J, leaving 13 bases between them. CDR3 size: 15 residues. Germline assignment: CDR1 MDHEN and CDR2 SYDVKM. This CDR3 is CASSFLDRSNQPQHF. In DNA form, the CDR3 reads TGTGCCAGCAGTTTTCTGGACAGATCGAATCAGCCCCAGCATTTT.

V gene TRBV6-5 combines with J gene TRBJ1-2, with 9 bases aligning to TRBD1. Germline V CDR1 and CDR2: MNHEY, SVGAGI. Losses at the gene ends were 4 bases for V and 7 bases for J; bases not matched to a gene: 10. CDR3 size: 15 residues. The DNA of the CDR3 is TGTGCCAGCAGTTCCTCTGCCGGGACAGGGTTTGGCTACACCTTC. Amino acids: CASSSSAGTGFGYTF.

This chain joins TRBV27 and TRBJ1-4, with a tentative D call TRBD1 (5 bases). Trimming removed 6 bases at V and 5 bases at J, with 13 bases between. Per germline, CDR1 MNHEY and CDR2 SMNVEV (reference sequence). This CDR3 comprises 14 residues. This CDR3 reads CASRVGRSNEKLFF. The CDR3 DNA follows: TGTGCCAGCAGGGTGGGACGGAGCAATGAAAAACTGTTTTTT.

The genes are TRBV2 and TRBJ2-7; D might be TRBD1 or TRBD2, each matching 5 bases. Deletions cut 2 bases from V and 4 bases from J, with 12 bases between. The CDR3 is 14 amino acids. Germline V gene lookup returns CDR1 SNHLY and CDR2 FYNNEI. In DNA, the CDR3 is TGTGCCAGCAGTGAATCGGGGCAGGTATACGAGCAGTACGTC. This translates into CASSESGQVYEQYV.

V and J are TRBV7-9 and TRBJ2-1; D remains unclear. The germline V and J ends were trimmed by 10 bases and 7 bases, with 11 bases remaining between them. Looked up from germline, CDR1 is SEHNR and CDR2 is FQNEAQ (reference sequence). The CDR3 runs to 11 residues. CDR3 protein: CATTTRNEQFF. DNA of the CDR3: TGTGCCACCACAACTCGGAATGAGCAGTTCTTC. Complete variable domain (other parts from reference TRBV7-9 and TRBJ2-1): DTGVSQNPRHKITKRGQNVTFRCDPISEHNRLYWYRQTLGQGPEFLTYFQNEAQLEKSRLLSDRFSAERPKGSFSTLEIQRTEQGDSAMYLCATTTRNEQFFGPGTRLTVL.

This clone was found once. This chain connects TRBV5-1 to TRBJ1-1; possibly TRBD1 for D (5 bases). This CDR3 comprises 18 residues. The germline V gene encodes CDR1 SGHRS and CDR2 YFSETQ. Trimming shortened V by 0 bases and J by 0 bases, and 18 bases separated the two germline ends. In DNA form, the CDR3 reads TGCGCCAGCAGCTTGGTGGGGGGTTACAGCGAAATGAACACTGAAGCTTTCTTT. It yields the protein CASSLVGGYSEMNTEAFF.

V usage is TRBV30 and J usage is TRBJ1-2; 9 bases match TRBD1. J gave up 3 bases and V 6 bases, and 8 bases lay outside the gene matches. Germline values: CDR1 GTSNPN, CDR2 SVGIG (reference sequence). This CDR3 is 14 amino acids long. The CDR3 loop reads CACLGTGTYYGYTF. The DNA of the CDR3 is TGTGCCTGCTTGGGGACAGGGACGTACTATGGCTACACCTTC.

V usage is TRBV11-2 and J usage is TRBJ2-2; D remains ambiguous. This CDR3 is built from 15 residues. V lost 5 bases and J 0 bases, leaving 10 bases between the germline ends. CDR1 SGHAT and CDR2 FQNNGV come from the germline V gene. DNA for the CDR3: TGTGCCAGCAGCCTAACCACTTCGAACACCGGGGAGCTGTTTTTT. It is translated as CASSLTTSNTGELFF. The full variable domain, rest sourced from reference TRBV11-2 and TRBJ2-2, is EAGVAQSPRYKIIEKRQSVAFWCNPISGHATLYWYQQILGQGPKLLIQFQNNGVVDDSQLPKDRFSAERLKGVDSTLKIQPAKLEDSAVYLCASSLTTSNTGELFFGEGSRLTVL.

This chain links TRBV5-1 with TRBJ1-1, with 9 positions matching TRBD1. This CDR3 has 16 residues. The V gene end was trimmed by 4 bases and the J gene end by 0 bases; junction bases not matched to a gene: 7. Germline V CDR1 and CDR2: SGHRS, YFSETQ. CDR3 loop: CASSPGRDRVNTEAFF. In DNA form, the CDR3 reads TGCGCCAGCAGCCCCGGGCGGGACAGGGTGAACACTGAAGCTTTCTTT.

CDR3 amino acids: CASSSQPPGGEETQYF. In nucleotides, the CDR3 is TGTGCCAGCAGCTCCCAGCCCCCGGGGGGAGAAGAGACCCAGTACTTC. The genes are TRBV7-2 and TRBJ2-5; 7 bases line up with TRBD2. V lost 4 bases, J lost 3 bases, and 11 bases stayed unmatched. Germline CDR1 SGHTA, CDR2 FQGNSA. This CDR3 is 16 amino acids long.

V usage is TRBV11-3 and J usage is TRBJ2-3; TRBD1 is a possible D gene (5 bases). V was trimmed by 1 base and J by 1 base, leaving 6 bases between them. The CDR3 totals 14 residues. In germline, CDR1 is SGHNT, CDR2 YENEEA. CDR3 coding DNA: TGTGCCAGCAGCTTAGGACAGCGCACAGATACGCAGTATTTT. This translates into CASSLGQRTDTQYF. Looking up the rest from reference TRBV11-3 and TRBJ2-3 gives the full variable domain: EAGVVQSPRYKIIEKKQPVAFWCNPISGHNTLYWYLQNLGQGPELLIRYENEEAVDDSQLPKDRFSAERLKGVDSTLKIQPAELGDSAVYLCASSLGQRTDTQYFGPGTRLTVL.